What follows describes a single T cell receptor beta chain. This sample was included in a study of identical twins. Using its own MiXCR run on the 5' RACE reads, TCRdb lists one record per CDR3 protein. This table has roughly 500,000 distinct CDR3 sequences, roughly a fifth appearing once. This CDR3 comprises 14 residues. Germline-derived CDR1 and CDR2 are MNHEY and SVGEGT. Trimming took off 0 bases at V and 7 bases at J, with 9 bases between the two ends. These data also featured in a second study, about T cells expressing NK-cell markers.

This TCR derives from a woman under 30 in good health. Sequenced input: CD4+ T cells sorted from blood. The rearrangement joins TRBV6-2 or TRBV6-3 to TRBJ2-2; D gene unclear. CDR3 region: CASSYSWQNGELFF. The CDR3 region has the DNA TGTGCCAGCAGTTACTCTTGGCAGAACGGGGAGCTGTTTTTT.